This is a list of T cell receptor beta chains from one sample in a study of T-cell memory formation after mild COVID-19. TCRdb fed the 5' RACE reads into MiXCR, producing one record per CDR3 protein. The table records fewer than 250,000 distinct CDR3 sequences, about a sixth of them present only once. Input material: PBMCs or a T cell subset sorted from them (not recorded which). Source of these receptors: an adult woman who had mild COVID-19 (a few samples of this study predate the infection). Cell type and time point are not known. The CDR3 runs from the conserved cysteine through the conserved F or W. A D gene is named only where the DNA matches it firmly. Size tells how often a clone was seen (once, few, many) or the class of an expanded clone, and some rows leave it out.

J gene | V gene | D gene | clone size | CDR3 protein | CDR3 DNA
TRBJ2-2 | TRBV2 | - | - | CASSTTQGIGELFF | TGTGCCAGCAGTACTACCCAGGGTATCGGGGAGCTGTTTTTT
TRBJ2-2 | TRBV5-1 | - | - | CASSLRVMGELFF | TGCGCCAGCAGCTTGCGGGTGATGGGGGAGCTGTTTTTT
TRBJ2-2 | TRBV20-1 | - | many | CSAAKGTGPGTGELFF | TGCAGTGCTGCAAAAGGGACGGGCCCGGGCACCGGGGAGCTGTTTTTT
TRBJ2-1 | TRBV6-6 | TRBD2 | - | CASTREGGYNEQFF | TGTGCCAGCACGAGGGAGGGAGGCTACAATGAGCAGTTCTTC
TRBJ2-2 | TRBV4-3 | TRBD2 | - | CASSRTAGGLSGELFF | TGCGCCAGCAGCCGTACAGCGGGAGGGCTTTCCGGGGAGCTGTTTTTT
TRBJ2-1 | TRBV29-1 | - | many | CSVEDLSGRMNEQFF | TGCAGCGTTGAAGATCTGTCAGGGAGGATGAATGAGCAGTTCTTC
TRBJ1-1 | TRBV5-5 | - | few | CASSLERDGAFF | TGTGCCAGCAGCTTGGAGAGGGACGGGGCTTTCTTT
TRBJ2-6 | TRBV5-1 | - | few | CASSLEGEAPSGANVLTF | TGCGCCAGCAGCTTGGAGGGGGAGGCTCCCTCTGGGGCCAACGTCCTGACTTTC
TRBJ2-5 | TRBV5-1 | - | - | CASSLYQGRQETQYF | TGCGCCAGCAGCTTGTACCAGGGCCGTCAAGAGACCCAGTACTTC
TRBJ2-7 | TRBV29-1 | TRBD2 | few | CSVGRYNSGGPYEQYF | TGCAGCGTTGGCCGTTACAATAGCGGGGGGCCCTACGAGCAGTACTTC
TRBJ2-4 | TRBV18 | - | - | CASSPPGHPNIQYF | TGTGCCAGCTCACCACCGGGACACCCAAACATTCAGTACTTC
TRBJ2-2 | TRBV7-9 | TRBD2 | few | CASRRPGLASAGELFF | TGTGCCAGCCGTCGCCCGGGACTAGCGTCTGCCGGGGAGCTGTTTTTT
TRBJ2-1 | TRBV20-1 | TRBD2 | few | CSARAPYRPLAGSSYNEQFF | TGCAGTGCTAGAGCTCCTTACCGCCCGCTAGCGGGAAGCTCCTACAATGAGCAGTTCTTC
TRBJ2-7 | TRBV6-5 | TRBD2 | - | CASLTSGTGEQYF | TGTGCCAGCCTGACTAGCGGGACGGGTGAGCAGTACTTC
TRBJ1-1 | TRBV30 | - | few | CACRGPTEAFF | TGTGCCTGTCGGGGGCCAACTGAAGCTTTCTTT
TRBJ2-2 | TRBV2 | - | few | CASSVAHPNTGELFF | TGTGCCAGCAGTGTTGCCCATCCGAACACCGGGGAGCTGTTTTTT
TRBJ2-7 | TRBV5-5 | TRBD1 | few | CASSKGTDSYEQYF | TGTGCCAGCAGCAAAGGGACAGACTCCTACGAGCAGTACTTC
TRBJ1-4 | TRBV7-2 | TRBD1 | - | CASSRTGQTTNEKLFF | TGTGCCAGCTCCCGGACAGGACAAACAACTAATGAAAAACTGTTTTTT
TRBJ1-1 | TRBV5-6 | - | - | CASSPGRFRTEAFF | TGTGCCAGCAGCCCAGGACGATTCCGGACTGAAGCTTTCTTT
TRBJ2-7 | TRBV21-1 | - | - | CASSNRDREDEQYF | TGTGCCAGCAGCAACAGGGACAGGGAAGACGAGCAGTACTTC